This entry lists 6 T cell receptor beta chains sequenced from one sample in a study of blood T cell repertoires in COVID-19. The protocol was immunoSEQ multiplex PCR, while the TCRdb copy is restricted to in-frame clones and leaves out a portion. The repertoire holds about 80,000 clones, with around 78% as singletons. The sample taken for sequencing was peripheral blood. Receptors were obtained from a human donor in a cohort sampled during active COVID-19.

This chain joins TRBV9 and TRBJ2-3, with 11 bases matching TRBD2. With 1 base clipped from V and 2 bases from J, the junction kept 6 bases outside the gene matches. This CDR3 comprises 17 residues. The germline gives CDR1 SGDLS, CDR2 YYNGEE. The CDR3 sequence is CASSVSVAGGLTDTQYF. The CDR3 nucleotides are TGTGCCAGCAGCGTAAGTGTAGCGGGGGGGCTCACAGATACGCAGTATTTT.

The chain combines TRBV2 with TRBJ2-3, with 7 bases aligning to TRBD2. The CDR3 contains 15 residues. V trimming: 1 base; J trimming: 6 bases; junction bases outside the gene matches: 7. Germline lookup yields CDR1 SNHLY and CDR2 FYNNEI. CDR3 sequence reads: CASSEEGGSSDTQYF. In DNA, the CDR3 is TGTGCCAGCAGTGAAGAGGGCGGGAGTTCGGATACGCAGTATTTT.

In DNA, the CDR3 is TGTGCCAGCAGCCCTGGGGGGACTAGCGGAAGCACAGATACGCAGTATTTT. This gives the protein CASSPGGTSGSTDTQYF. This chain uses TRBV7-2 with TRBJ2-3, with 11 bases matching TRBD2. The CDR3 runs to 17 residues. Germline CDR1 is SGHTA and CDR2 is FQGNSA. The V gene end was trimmed by 5 bases and the J gene end by 0 bases; junction bases not matched to a gene: 7.

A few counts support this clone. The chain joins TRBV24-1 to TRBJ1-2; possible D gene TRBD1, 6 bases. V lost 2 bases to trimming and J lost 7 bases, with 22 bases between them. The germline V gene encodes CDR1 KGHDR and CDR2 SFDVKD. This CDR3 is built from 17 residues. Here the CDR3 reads CATSDSGLRGQALGYTF. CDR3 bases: TGTGCCACCAGTGATTCGGGTCTTCGGGGACAAGCGCTTGGCTACACCTTC.

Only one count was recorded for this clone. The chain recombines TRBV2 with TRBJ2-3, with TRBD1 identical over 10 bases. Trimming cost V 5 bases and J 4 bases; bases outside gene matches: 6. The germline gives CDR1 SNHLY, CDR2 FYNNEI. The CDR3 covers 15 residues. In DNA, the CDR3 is TGTGCCAGCAGTCCCGGACAGGGGGAGTCAGATACGCAGTATTTT. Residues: CASSPGQGESDTQYF.

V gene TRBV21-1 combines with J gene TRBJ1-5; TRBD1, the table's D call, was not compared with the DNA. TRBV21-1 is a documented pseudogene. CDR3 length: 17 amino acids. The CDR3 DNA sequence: TGTGCCAGCGTCCTTAGGGGGACAGACGACGGCAATCAGCCCCAGCATTTT. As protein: CASVLRGTDDGNQPQHF.